This TCR beta chain was sequenced for a study of T cells after yellow fever vaccination. Findings and limits, study-wide: The secondary response was weaker, and its peak arrived faster, on day 5 versus 15. The booster response re-showed most primary clones: approximately 95% CD4, approximately 86% CD8.

The CDR3 loop spans 12 amino acids. V shed 1 base and J shed 1 base, with 1 base lying between them. Germline-derived CDR1 and CDR2 are MNHEY and SVGEGT. Comment on this clonotype: Its antigen remains unknown.

TCRdb re-analysed the 5' RACE reads in MiXCR, keeping a single row per CDR3 protein. Of about 300,000 distinct CDR3 sequences listed, roughly 9% are singletons. Specimen: CD4+ T cells sorted from PBMCs, collected 5 days after the yellow fever booster vaccination. The clonotype comes from a man aged 18-30 years who received the YFV17D yellow fever vaccine. The J gene is TRBJ1-1, the V gene TRBV6-2 or TRBV6-3; D gene uncertain. CDR3 nucleotides: TGTGCCAGCAGTTACTGGAACACTGAAGCTTTCTTT. This translates into CASSYWNTEAFF.